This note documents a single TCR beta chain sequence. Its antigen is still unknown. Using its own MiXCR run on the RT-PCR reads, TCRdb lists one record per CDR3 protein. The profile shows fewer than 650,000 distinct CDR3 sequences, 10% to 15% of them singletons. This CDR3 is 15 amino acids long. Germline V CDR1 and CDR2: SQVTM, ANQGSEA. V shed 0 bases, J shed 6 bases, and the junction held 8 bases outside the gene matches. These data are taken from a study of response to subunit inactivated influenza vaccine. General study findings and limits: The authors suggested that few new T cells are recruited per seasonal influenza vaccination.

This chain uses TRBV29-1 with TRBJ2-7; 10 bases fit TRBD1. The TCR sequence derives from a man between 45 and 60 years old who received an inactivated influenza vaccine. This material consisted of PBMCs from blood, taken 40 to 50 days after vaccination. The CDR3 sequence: CSVEDRSGQGTEQYF. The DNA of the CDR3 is TGCAGCGTTGAAGATCGTTCGGGACAGGGGACCGAGCAGTACTTC.